This section outlines one TCR beta chain sequence together with its context. What it binds is unknown. The data derive from a study of T-cell memory formation after mild COVID-19. Study background: TCR clusters were mostly confined to one donor each. Points from the study as a whole: A balance of CD4 and CD8 characterized clones contracting day 15 to 85, whereas later expanders leaned CD4+. Confirmation was lacking for SARS-CoV-2 specificity of second-wave clones that peaked on day 37. Among contracting clones, CD4+ were mainly CM/EM and CD8+ enriched in EMRA.

CDR1 and CDR2 (germline): SGHVT, SQSDAQ. The CDR3 consists of 15 residues. V lost 2 bases to trimming and J lost 7 bases, with 15 bases between them. TCRdb ran MiXCR on the 5' RACE reads and lists one entry per CDR3 protein. The sample contains a few hundred thousand distinct CDR3 sequences, around 8% of which appear only once. The sequence derives from a man between 18 and 35 years old who had mild COVID-19 (a few samples of this study predate the infection). Cell type and time point are not known. V usage is TRBV7-4 and J usage is TRBJ2-1; maybe TRBD1 (6 bases). Sequencing was performed on PBMCs or a T cell subset sorted from them (not recorded which). In DNA, the CDR3 is TGTGCCAGCAGCTTAAGGGGGTGCCCTCGGAATGAGCAGTTCTTC. Protein sequence: CASSLRGCPRNEQFF.